This TCR beta chain was identified during a study of shared clonotypes between healthy human individuals. Findings and caveats of the study: The researchers took only blood, and tissue repertoires probably look different.

CDR1 is MNHEY, CDR2 SMNVEV, per germline (reference sequence). The junction had 4 bases not matched to a gene; V was cut back by 6 bases and J by 3 bases. This CDR3 region has 14 residues. This clone came up a few times. No antigen is known for it. Assay used: immunoSEQ multiplex PCR; TCRdb lists only in-frame clones, some missing. The sample yields 2 million to 2.5 million clones, roughly 90% seen once. This clonotype was obtained from a man aged 18 to 30 in good health. Some clones in this sample may be carry-over from other donors' samples. The sample comprised naive CD4+ T cells from PBMCs. Noted subset: CD45RA+ positively selected. The gene calls are TRBV27 and TRBJ1-5, with 8 bases aligning to TRBD1. The CDR3 coding sequence is TGTGCCAGCAGATACAGGGGGACCAATCAGCCCCAGCATTTT. Translation: CASRYRGTNQPQHF.